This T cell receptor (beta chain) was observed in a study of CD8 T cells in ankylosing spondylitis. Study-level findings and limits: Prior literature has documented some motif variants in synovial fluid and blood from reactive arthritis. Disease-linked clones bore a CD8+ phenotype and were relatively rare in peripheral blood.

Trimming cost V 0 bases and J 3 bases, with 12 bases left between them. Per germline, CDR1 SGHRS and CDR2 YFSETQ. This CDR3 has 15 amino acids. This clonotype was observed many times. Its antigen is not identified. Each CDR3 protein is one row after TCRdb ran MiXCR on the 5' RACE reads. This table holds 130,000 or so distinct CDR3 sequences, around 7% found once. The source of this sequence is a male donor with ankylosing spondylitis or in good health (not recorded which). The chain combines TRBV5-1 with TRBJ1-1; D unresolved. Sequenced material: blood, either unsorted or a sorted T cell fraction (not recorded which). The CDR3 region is CASSLGITADTEAFF. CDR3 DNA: TGCGCCAGCAGCTTGGGTATCACAGCGGACACTGAAGCTTTCTTT.